What follows are 15 T cell receptor beta chains derived from one specimen sequenced in a study of T cell responses to AZD1222 COVID-19 vaccine. Clones were sequenced by immunoSEQ multiplex PCR, and TCRdb holds only the in-frame ones, with some missing. This table has about 170,000 clones, 80% to 90% appearing once. The specimen comprised peripheral blood, sampled on day 0 of AZD1222 vaccination. These receptors originate from an adult in good health.

The chain employs TRBV7-2 and TRBJ1-6, with D perhaps TRBD1 (6 bases). The germline V and J ends were trimmed by 5 bases and 5 bases, with 10 bases remaining between them. The CDR3 consists of 14 residues. Germline V gene sequence: CDR1 SGHTA, CDR2 FQGNSA. Written as DNA, the CDR3 is TGTGCCAGCAGCCCGGGACAAAATAATTCACCCCTCCACTTT. Translated, it gives CASSPGQNNSPLHF.

The CDR3 coding sequence is TGCGCCAGCAGCTATGGGGGAGCTGGAAACACCATATATTTT. Protein product: CASSYGGAGNTIYF. V is TRBV5-1 and J is TRBJ1-3; D is perhaps TRBD1 (5 bases). Deletions cut 3 bases from V and 2 bases from J, with 9 bases between. Looked up from germline, CDR1 is SGHRS and CDR2 is YFSETQ. The CDR3 sequence is 14 residues long.

The genes are TRBV6-1 and TRBJ2-5, with 7 bases aligning to TRBD1. V lost 3 bases and J lost 5; bases outside the gene matches: 9. Germline V CDR1 and CDR2: MNHNS, SASEGT. The CDR3 length is 15 residues. CDR3 residues: CASSDAPGGTETQYF. The CDR3 DNA reads TGTGCCAGCAGTGATGCGCCAGGGGGTACGGAGACCCAGTACTTC.

The chain employs TRBV7-7 and TRBJ2-5, with D perhaps matching TRBD2 (5 bases). CDR1 is SSHAT and CDR2 is FNYEAQ in the germline V gene (reference sequence). The CDR3 totals 13 residues. CDR3 protein: CASAQRAKETQYF. Written as DNA, the CDR3 is TGTGCTAGCGCCCAGCGCGCGAAAGAGACCCAGTACTTC.

Concerning this clone: At the DNA level, this CDR3 is encoded by other sequences in the same sample as well. This sequence joins TRBV30 and TRBJ1-5; 9 positions match TRBD1. V was clipped by 0 bases and J by 6 bases; unmatched bases: 3. There are 14 residues in the CDR3. Per the germline V gene, CDR1 is GTSNPN and CDR2 is SVGIG (reference sequence). Written as DNA, the CDR3 is TGTGCCTGGAGTGTGGGACAGGGCGGTCAGCCCCAGCATTTT. It encodes CAWSVGQGGQPQHF. Variable domain in full (rest from reference TRBV30 and TRBJ1-5): SQTIHQWPATLVQPVGSPLSLECTVEGTSNPNLYWYRQAAGRGLQLLFYSVGIGQISSEVPQNLSASRPQDRQFILSSKKLLLSDSGFYLCAWSVGQGGQPQHFGDGTRLSIL.

The chain combines TRBV11-3 with TRBJ1-6, with 9 bases fitting TRBD1. The CDR3 contains 15 residues. V gave up 3 bases and J gave up 7 bases; unmatched junction bases: 4. Germline V gene data show CDR1 as SGHNT and CDR2 as YENEEA. CDR3 amino acids: CASSFGTGLNSPLHF. The CDR3 nucleotides read TGTGCCAGCAGCTTTGGGACAGGGCTCAATTCACCCCTCCACTTT.

This chain's CDR3 is CASSLSGNNEQFF. The CDR3 DNA is TGTGCCAGCAGCTTATCGGGGAACAATGAGCAGTTCTTC. The chain employs TRBV11-1 and TRBJ2-1; perhaps TRBD2 as D (5 bases). Trimming shortened V by 2 bases and J by 5 bases, and 7 bases separated the two germline ends. The CDR3 consists of 13 residues. Germline loops: CDR1 SGHAT, CDR2 FQDESV (reference sequence).

The CDR3: CASSPTRSTGQRYEQFF. The CDR3 nucleotides are TGTGCCAGCAGCCCGACGAGATCGACGGGACAGAGGTATGAGCAGTTCTTC. V gene TRBV14 combines with J gene TRBJ2-1; 7 bases line up with TRBD1. Per the germline V gene, CDR1 is SGHDN and CDR2 is FVKESK. The CDR3 extends over 17 amino acids. V was clipped by 4 bases and J by 8 bases; unmatched bases: 17.

The chain employs TRBV3-1 (or the pseudogene TRBV3-2) and TRBJ1-2, with D possibly TRBD1 on 5 matching bases. Germline loops: CDR1 LGHDT, CDR2 YNNKEL (reference sequence). The CDR3 spans 16 residues. Trimming pared 1 base from V and 4 bases from J, leaving 16 bases between. CDR3 region: CASSQGGRRGTYGYTF. Here the CDR3 DNA reads TGTGCCAGCAGCCAAGGAGGGAGACGGGGGACCTATGGCTACACCTTC.

The rearrangement links TRBV11-2 to TRBJ2-3; D is uncertain. Germline assignment: CDR1 SGHAT and CDR2 FQNNGV. CDR3 size: 12 residues. Trimming removed 6 bases at V and 2 bases at J, with 6 bases between. The CDR3 coding sequence is TGTGCCAGCAGGAGTTTCACAGATACGCAGTATTTT. Its protein product is CASRSFTDTQYF.

The V gene is TRBV9, the J gene TRBJ2-3; 7 bases agree with TRBD2. The CDR3 consists of 17 residues. Trimming cost V 4 bases and J 2 bases; bases outside gene matches: 13. Germline CDR1 and CDR2: SGDLS and YYNGEE. The CDR3 sequence: CASSPPPQRGYTDTQYF. CDR3 coding DNA: TGTGCCAGCAGCCCTCCCCCACAGCGGGGATACACAGATACGCAGTATTTT.

The CDR3 here is CASSPGASQGGETQYF. The CDR3 region has the DNA TGCGCCAGCAGCCCGGGAGCCTCCCAAGGTGGGGAGACCCAGTACTTC. This chain connects TRBV5-1 to TRBJ2-5; a weak D match, TRBD2 (6 bases). Germline CDR1 is SGHRS and CDR2 is YFSETQ. The CDR3 extends over 16 amino acids. The V end was cut by 4 bases, the J end by 5 bases, with 21 bases between. The full variable domain, rest sourced from reference TRBV5-1 and TRBJ2-5, is KAGVTQTPRYLIKTRGQQVTLSCSPISGHRSVSWYQQTPGQGLQFLFEYFSETQRNKGNFPGRFSGRQFSNSRSEMNVSTLELGDSALYLCASSPGASQGGETQYFGPGTRLLVL.

The chain combines TRBV5-1 with TRBJ1-2; possibly TRBD1 for D (6 bases). From germline, CDR1 is SGHRS and CDR2 YFSETQ. The CDR3 loop spans 13 amino acids. Trimming cost V 1 base and J 2 bases, with 6 bases left between them. This CDR3 reads CASSLRGNYGYTF. In nucleotides, the CDR3 is TGCGCCAGCAGCTTGAGGGGGAACTATGGCTACACCTTC. Filled out from reference TRBV5-1 and TRBJ1-2, the complete variable domain reads KAGVTQTPRYLIKTRGQQVTLSCSPISGHRSVSWYQQTPGQGLQFLFEYFSETQRNKGNFPGRFSGRQFSNSRSEMNVSTLELGDSALYLCASSLRGNYGYTFGSGTRLTVV.

The gene calls are TRBV19 and TRBJ1-3; 12 bases fit TRBD1. With 4 bases clipped from V and 2 bases from J, the junction kept 6 bases outside the gene matches. CDR3 length equals 17 residues. Germline V gene lookup returns CDR1 LNHDA and CDR2 SQIVND (reference sequence). CDR3: CASSTGTGGVAGNTIYF. CDR3 DNA: TGTGCCAGTAGTACCGGGACAGGGGGCGTCGCTGGAAACACCATATATTTT.

The gene calls are TRBV9 and TRBJ2-5; D gene uncertain. This CDR3 has 13 amino acids. Germline CDR1 and CDR2: SGDLS and YYNGEE. V lost 1 base, J lost 3 bases, and 7 bases lay in between. The CDR3 sequence is CASSVSTEETQYF. Here the CDR3 DNA reads TGTGCCAGCAGCGTAAGTACAGAAGAGACCCAGTACTTC.